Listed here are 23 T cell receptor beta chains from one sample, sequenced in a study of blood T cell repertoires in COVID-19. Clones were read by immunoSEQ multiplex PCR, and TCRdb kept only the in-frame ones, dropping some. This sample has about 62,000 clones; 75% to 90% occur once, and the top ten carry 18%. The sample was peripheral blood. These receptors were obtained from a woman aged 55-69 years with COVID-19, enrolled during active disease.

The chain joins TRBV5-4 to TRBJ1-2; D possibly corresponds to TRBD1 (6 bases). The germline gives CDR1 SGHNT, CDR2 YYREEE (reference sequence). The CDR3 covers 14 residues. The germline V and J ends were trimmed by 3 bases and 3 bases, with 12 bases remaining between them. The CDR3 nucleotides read TGTGCCAGCAGCTCTCGGGACACATACTATGGCTACACCTTC. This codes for CASSSRDTYYGYTF.

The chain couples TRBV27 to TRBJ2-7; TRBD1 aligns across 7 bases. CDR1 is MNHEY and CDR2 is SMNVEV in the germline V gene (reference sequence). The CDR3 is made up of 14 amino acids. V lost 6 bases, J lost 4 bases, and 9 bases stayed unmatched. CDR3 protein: CASRRPGQLYEQYF. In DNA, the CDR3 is TGTGCCAGCAGGAGGCCGGGACAGCTATACGAGCAGTACTTC.

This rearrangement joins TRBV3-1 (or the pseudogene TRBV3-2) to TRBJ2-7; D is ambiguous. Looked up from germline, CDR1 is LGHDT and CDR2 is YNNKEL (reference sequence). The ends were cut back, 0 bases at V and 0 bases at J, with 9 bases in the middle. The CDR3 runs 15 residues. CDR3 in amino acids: CASSQDQDPSYEQYF. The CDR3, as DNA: TGTGCCAGCAGCCAAGATCAGGATCCCTCCTACGAGCAGTACTTC.

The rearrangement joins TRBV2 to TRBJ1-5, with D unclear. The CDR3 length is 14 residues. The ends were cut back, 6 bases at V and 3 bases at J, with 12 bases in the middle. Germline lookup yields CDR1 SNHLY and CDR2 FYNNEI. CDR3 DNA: TGTGCCAGCAGGGAGATTAGTATCAATCAGCCCCAGCATTTT. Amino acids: CASREISINQPQHF.

The CDR3: CASSGTSGTGNEQFF. In nucleotides, the CDR3 is TGTGCCAGTAGTGGAACTAGCGGGACGGGGAATGAGCAGTTCTTC. V is TRBV19 and J is TRBJ2-1; TRBD2 agrees at 10 bases. The V gene's germline CDR1 is LNHDA and CDR2 SQIVND (reference sequence). The junction had 8 bases not matched to a gene; V was cut back by 5 bases and J by 7 bases. CDR3 length: 15 amino acids.

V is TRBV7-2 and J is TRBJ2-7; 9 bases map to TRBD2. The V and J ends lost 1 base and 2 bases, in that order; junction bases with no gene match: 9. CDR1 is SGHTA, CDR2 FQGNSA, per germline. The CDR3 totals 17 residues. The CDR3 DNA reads TGTGCCAGCAGCTTAGTAGGAAGGCGGGAGGGGCCCTACGAGCAGTACTTC. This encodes CASSLVGRREGPYEQYF.

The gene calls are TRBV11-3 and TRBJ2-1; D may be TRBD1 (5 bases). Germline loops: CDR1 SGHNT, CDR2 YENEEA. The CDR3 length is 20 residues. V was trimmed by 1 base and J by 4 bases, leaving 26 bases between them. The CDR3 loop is CASSLGLVPKGDRSYNEQFF. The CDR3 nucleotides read TGTGCCAGCAGCTTAGGACTGGTCCCAAAAGGGGATCGTTCTTACAATGAGCAGTTCTTC.

CDR3 nucleotide sequence: TGTGCCTGGACCCCTGGGGGCAGGTATAGCAATCAGCCCCAGCATTTT. Translation: CAWTPGGRYSNQPQHF. This chain joins TRBV30 and TRBJ1-5; D might be TRBD1 (6 bases). Germline-derived CDR1 and CDR2 are GTSNPN and SVGIG (reference sequence). The V gene lost 4 bases and the J gene lost 0 bases, with 16 bases spanning the gap. CDR3 length: 16 amino acids.

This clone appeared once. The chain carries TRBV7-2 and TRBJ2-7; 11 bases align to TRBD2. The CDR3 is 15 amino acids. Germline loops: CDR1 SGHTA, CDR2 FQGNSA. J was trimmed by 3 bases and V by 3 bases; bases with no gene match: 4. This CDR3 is CASSLGTSGVYEQYF. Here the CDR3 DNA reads TGTGCCAGCAGCTTGGGGACTAGCGGTGTCTACGAGCAGTACTTC.

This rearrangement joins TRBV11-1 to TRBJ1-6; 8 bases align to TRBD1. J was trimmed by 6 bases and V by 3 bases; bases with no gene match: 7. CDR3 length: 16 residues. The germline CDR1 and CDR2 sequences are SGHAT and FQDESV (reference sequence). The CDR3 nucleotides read TGTGCCAGCAGCTTCCGGACAGGGCCTATTAATTCACCCCTCCACTTT. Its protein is CASSFRTGPINSPLHF.

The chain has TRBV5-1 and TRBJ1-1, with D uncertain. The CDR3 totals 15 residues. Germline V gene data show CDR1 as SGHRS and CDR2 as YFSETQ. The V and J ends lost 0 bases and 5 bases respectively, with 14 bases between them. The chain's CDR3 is CASSLEAGSGTEAFF. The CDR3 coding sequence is TGCGCCAGCAGCTTGGAGGCGGGTTCGGGGACTGAAGCTTTCTTT.

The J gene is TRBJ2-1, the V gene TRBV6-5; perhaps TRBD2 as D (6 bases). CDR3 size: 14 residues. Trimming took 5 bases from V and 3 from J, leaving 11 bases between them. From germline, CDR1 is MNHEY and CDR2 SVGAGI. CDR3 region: CASSTLAGYNEQFF. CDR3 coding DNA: TGTGCCAGCAGTACACTAGCCGGCTACAATGAGCAGTTCTTC.

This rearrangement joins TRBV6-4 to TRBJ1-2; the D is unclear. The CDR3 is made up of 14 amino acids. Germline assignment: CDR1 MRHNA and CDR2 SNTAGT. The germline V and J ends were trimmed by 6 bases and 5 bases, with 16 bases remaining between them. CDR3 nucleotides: TGTGCCAGCAGCACCCTGGAGGGCTATTATGGCTACACCTTC. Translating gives CASSTLEGYYGYTF.

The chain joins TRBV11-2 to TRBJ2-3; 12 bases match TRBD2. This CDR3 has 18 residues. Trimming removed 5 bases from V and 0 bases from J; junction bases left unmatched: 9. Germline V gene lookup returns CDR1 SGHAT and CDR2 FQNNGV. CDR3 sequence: CASSPRLTSGGSTDTQYF. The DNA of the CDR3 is TGTGCCAGCAGCCCAAGACTCACTAGCGGGGGGAGCACAGATACGCAGTATTTT.

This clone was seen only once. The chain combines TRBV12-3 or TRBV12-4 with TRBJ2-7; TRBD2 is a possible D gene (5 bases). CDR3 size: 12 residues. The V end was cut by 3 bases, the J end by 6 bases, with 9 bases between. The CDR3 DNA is TGTGCCAGCAGTTTGGTGGCGGGCGAGCAGTACTTC. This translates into CASSLVAGEQYF.

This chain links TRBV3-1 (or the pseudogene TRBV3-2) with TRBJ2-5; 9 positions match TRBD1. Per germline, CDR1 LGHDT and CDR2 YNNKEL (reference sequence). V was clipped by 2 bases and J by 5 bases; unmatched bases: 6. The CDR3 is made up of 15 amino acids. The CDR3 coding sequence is TGTGCCAGCAGCCAAATAGGGACAGGGTCCGAGACCCAGTACTTC. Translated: CASSQIGTGSETQYF.

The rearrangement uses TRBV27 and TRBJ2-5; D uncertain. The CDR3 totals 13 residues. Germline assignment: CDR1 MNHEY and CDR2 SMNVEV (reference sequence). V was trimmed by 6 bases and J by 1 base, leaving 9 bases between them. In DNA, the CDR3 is TGTGCCAGCAGCAAACAAATCCAAGAGACCCAGTACTTC. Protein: CASSKQIQETQYF.

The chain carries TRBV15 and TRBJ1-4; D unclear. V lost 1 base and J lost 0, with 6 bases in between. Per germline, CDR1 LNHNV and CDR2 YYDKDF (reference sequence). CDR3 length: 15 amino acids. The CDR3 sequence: CATSRAGATNEKLFF. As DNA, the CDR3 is TGTGCCACCAGCAGAGCAGGTGCAACTAATGAAAAACTGTTTTTT.

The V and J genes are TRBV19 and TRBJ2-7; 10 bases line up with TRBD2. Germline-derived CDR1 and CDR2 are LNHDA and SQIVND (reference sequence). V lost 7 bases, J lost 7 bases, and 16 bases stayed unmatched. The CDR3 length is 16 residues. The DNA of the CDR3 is TGTGCCAGTACCCCAAGCCCTAGCGGGAGATTGGGTGAGCAGTACTTC. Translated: CASTPSPSGRLGEQYF.

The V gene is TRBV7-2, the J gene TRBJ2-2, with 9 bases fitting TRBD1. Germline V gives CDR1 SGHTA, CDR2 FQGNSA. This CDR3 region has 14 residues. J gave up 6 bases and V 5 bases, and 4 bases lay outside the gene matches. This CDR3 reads CASSRDRVAGELFF. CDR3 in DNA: TGTGCCAGCAGCCGGGACAGGGTTGCCGGGGAGCTGTTTTTT. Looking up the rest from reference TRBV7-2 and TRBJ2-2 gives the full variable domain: GAGVSQSPSNKVTEKGKDVELRCDPISGHTALYWYRQSLGQGLEFLIYFQGNSAPDKSGLPSDRFSAERTGGSVSTLTIQRTQQEDSAVYLCASSRDRVAGELFFGEGSRLTVL.

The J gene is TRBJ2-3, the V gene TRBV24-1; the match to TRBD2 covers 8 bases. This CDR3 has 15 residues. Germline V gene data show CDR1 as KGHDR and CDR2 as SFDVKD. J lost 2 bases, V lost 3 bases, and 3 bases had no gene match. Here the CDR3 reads CATSDRTSFTDTQYF. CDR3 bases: TGTGCCACCAGTGATAGGACTAGCTTCACAGATACGCAGTATTTT.

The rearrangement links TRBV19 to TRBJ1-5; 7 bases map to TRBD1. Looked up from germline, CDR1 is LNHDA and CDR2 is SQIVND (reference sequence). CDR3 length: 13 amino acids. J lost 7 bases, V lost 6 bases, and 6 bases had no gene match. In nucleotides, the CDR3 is TGTGCCAGTAGCAACAGGGGCGACCAGCCCCAGCATTTT. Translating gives CASSNRGDQPQHF.

In DNA form, the CDR3 reads TGTGCCAGCTCACAGATTCCGGGACAGGAAAACAATGAGCAGTTCTTC. This encodes CASSQIPGQENNEQFF. The J gene is TRBJ2-1, the V gene TRBV18, with TRBD1 identical over 8 bases. This CDR3 region has 16 residues. Germline V CDR1 and CDR2: KGHSH, LQKENI. Trimming took 4 bases from V and 5 from J; bases not matched to a gene: 10.